This T cell receptor (beta chain) was observed in a study of immune heterogeneity within non-small cell lung tumors. Across the study: The tumor set comprised a few squamous cell carcinomas and approximately ten non-squamous carcinomas (plus 1 not otherwise specified).

The CDR3 totals 15 residues. J was trimmed by 4 bases and V by 4 bases; bases with no gene match: 5. CDR1 MGHDK and CDR2 SYGVNS come from the germline V gene. As for this clonotype: Its antigen remains unidentified.

With around 0.6 ug used per sample, the template was genomic DNA from bulk tumor. Several biopsies per primary tumor were taken during surgery, spaced as far apart as possible. The study cohort was described as untreated, and its members had newly diagnosed non-small cell lung cancer. They went on to have curative surgery. Multiplex PCR was performed with 32 V and 13 J primers, and it amplified TCR beta CDR3. TCRdb independently ran MiXCR on the multiplex PCR reads; one entry per CDR3 protein. The sample shows around 30,000 distinct CDR3 sequences, under 35% of them seen only once. General observations from the study: Each patient largely had their own distinct set of high-frequency T-cell receptor beta clonotypes. Local T-cell clonality and local tumor mutational burden correlated moderately but significantly (R about 0.34). Site-unique high-frequency clones occurred alongside identical dominant CDR3 beta clonotypes that recurred across tumor sites within a patient.

The rearrangement uses TRBV25-1 and TRBJ2-2; 8 bases are a match to TRBD2. This clonotype originated in a man aged 35-49 years with non-small cell lung cancer. Sequencing input: lung tumor tissue. The CDR3 sequence: CASSGSGKVTGELFF. Written as DNA, the CDR3 is TGTGCCAGCAGTGGTAGCGGGAAGGTCACCGGGGAGCTGTTTTTT.